This T cell receptor beta chain originates from a study of OX40 agonist ivuxolimab in advanced cancers. On the study more broadly: The dose-escalation cohort had hepatocellular carcinoma, melanoma, renal cell or head and neck cancer. Regarding the study as a whole: CD8+ T cells showed, on average, more clonal expansion than CD4+ cells.

Details on this clone: Its antigen is not identified.

From germline, CDR1 is MNHEY and CDR2 SMNVEV (reference sequence). V shed 2 bases and J shed 11 bases, with 13 bases lying between them. This CDR3 region has 14 residues. TCRdb's table, derived via immunoSEQ multiplex PCR, lists solely in-frame clones and lacks some. The sample holds approximately 98,000 clones, approximately 90% seen once. This TCR came from an adult with an advanced solid tumor such as melanoma, head and neck, liver or kidney cancer. This chain joins TRBV27 and TRBJ2-6; D gene unclear. The specimen was CD4+ or CD8+ T cells sorted from blood, collected in a trial of the OX40 agonist ivuxolimab. The CDR3 coding sequence is TGTGCCAGCAGTTTAAGGGCAGTCCCCCACGTCCTGACTTTC. Amino acid sequence: CASSLRAVPHVLTF.